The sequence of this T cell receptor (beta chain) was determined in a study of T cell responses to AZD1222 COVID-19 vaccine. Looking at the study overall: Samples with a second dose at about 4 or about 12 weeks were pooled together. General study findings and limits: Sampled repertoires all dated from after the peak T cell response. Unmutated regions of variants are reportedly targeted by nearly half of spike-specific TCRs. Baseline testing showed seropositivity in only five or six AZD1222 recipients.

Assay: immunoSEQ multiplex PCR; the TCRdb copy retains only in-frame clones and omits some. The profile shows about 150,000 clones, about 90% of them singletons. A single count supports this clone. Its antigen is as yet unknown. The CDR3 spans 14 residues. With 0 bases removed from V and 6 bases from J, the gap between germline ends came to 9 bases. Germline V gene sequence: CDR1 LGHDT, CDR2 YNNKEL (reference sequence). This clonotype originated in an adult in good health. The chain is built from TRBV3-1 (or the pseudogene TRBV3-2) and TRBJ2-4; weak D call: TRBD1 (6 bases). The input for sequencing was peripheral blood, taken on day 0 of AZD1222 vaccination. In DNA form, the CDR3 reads TGTGCCAGCAGCCAAGATATGGGGGCAAACATTCAGTACTTC. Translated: CASSQDMGANIQYF.